This is a list of T cell receptor beta chains from one sample in a study of CD8+CD57+ T cells in acquired aplastic anemia. TCRdb re-derived calls from the reads in MiXCR, one entry per CDR3 protein. The sample yields approximately 470,000 distinct CDR3 sequences, under 40% seen once. The source material was sorted CD4+, CD8+, or CD8+CD57+ T cells (not recorded which) from PBMCs. These receptors came from a human donor with aplastic anemia. Each CDR3 is given without its conserved first and last residue. Each record gives: J gene, V gene, CDR3 protein.

>TRBJ2-1|TRBV10-3
AIGAGAEQF
>TRBJ2-7|TRBV7-8
ASSLDSEGQY
>TRBJ2-5|TRBV20-1
SAGQGAGWETQY
>TRBJ2-1|TRBV4-1
ASSQDGLLQF
>TRBJ2-7|TRBV19
ASSARGGPYEQY
>TRBJ1-5|TRBV18
ASSLQGYGQPQH
>TRBJ2-6|TRBV2
ASRQEAYVLT
>TRBJ1-1|TRBV9
ASSQAGGQLHTEAF
>TRBJ1-3|TRBV5-1
ASSPQGASGNTIY
>TRBJ1-1|TRBV29-1
SVDGAENTEAF
>TRBJ2-1|TRBV24-1
ATSDPQGPSLNEQF
>TRBJ2-1|TRBV9
ASSAPGPPGNEQF
>TRBJ1-5|TRBV15
ATSRDYSPPNQPQH
>TRBJ1-2|TRBV25-1
ASSSAVGRNLYGYT
>TRBJ1-4|TRBV25-1
ASSEAGFREKLF
>TRBJ2-1|TRBV28
ASRASGGTSSYNEQF
>TRBJ2-3|TRBV9
ASSAVGGGSTDTQY
>TRBJ1-6|TRBV10-3
AAGGNSPLH
>TRBJ1-1|TRBV9
ASSVGAGARATEAF
>TRBJ2-1|TRBV2
ASSGDGNEQF
>TRBJ1-2|TRBV19
ASAPGQGAGGYT
>TRBJ2-5|TRBV7-9
ASSLLAQETQY
>TRBJ2-7|TRBV14
ASSQGGGTYEQY
>TRBJ2-3|TRBV7-2
ASSPLAGGSDTQY
>TRBJ1-2|TRBV7-2
ASSLTPNYGYT
>TRBJ1-6|TRBV19
ASSTTGQGINSPLH
>TRBJ2-5|TRBV7-2
ASSLIQTQETQY
>TRBJ1-5|TRBV11-2
ASSPDRGGSNQPQH
>TRBJ1-6|TRBV2
ASSVDRGSNNSPLH
>TRBJ2-5|TRBV2
ASQGIYGSETQY
>TRBJ1-4|TRBV7-2
ASSMSSGTGHEKLF
>TRBJ2-3|TRBV29-1
SVSLAGGPLDTQY
>TRBJ1-1|TRBV25-1
ASSSMIPSEAF
>TRBJ2-7|TRBV6-2/TRBV6-3
ASSYSGIGNEQY
>TRBJ2-5|TRBV19
ASSTIHLETQY
>TRBJ2-6|TRBV9
ASSQESGSGANVLT